This T cell receptor (beta chain) was retrieved from a study of shared clonotypes between healthy human individuals. Sequencing was performed with immunoSEQ multiplex PCR; in TCRdb, only in-frame clones are kept and a portion is missing. The table shows over a million clones, with 95% to 99% occurring only once. On this clone: Antigen specificity is unknown.

Study results and limitations: Sampling used blood alone; tissue repertoires probably differ. Generation of non-shared clonotypes was less probable than generation of clonotypes shared by all four donors. A few donors shared around 5.2% of their naive CD4 clonotypes.

This receptor was obtained from a man under 40 in good health. The specimen was naive CD4+ T cells sorted from blood. Indicated subset: CD45RA+ positively selected.

For the CDR3, the DNA is TGTGCCAGTAGGTGGGGGCGCGGGCAGCCCCAGCATTTT. Translation gives CASRWGRGQPQHF. The rearrangement uses TRBV19 and TRBJ1-5; tentative D call: TRBD1 (6 bases). Germline CDR1 LNHDA, CDR2 SQIVND (reference sequence). Trimming shortened V by 6 bases and J by 7 bases, and 13 bases separated the two germline ends. The CDR3 loop spans 13 amino acids. The whole variable domain, remainder taken from reference TRBV19 and TRBJ1-5, is DGGITQSPKYLFRKEGQNVTLSCEQNLNHDAMYWYRQDPGQGLRLIYYSQIVNDFQKGDIAEGYSVSREKKESFPLTVTSAQKNPTAFYLCASRWGRGQPQHFGDGTRLSIL.